The table lists the clone carrying this T cell receptor (beta chain) with a few counts. V was clipped by 2 bases and J by 0 bases; unmatched bases: 1. The CDR3 runs 15 residues. CDR1 and CDR2 from the germline V gene are SNHLY and FYNNEI. Produced via immunoSEQ multiplex PCR; TCRdb's table is partial and in-frame only. The table records about 96,000 clones, approximately 95% of them present only once. This record belongs to a study of control samples from healthy donors and cancer patients. J is TRBJ1-3 and V is TRBV2; 7 bases agree with TRBD1. The sequence was obtained from a man between 18 and 29 years old in good health. The specimen sequenced was blood. CDR3 DNA sequence: TGTGCCAGCAGTGAAAACAGGGGCTCTGGAAACACCATATATTTT. Translated, it gives CASSENRGSGNTIYF. Combining the CDR3 with reference TRBV2 and TRBJ1-3 gives the whole variable domain EPEVTQTPSHQVTQMGQEVILRCVPISNHLYFYWYRQILGQKVEFLVSFYNNEISEKSEIFDDQFSVERPDGSNFTLKIRSTKLEDSAMYFCASSENRGSGNTIYFGEGSWLTVV.